A single sample is the source of the 21 T cell receptor beta chains below, sequenced in a study of blood T cell repertoires in COVID-19. Assay: immunoSEQ multiplex PCR; the TCRdb copy retains only in-frame clones and omits some. Here the sample spans around 320,000 clones, approximately 89% being singletons. Sequencing was done on a sample of peripheral blood. The receptors here all came from a woman between 25 and 40 years old with COVID-19, enrolled during active disease.

V is TRBV5-1 and J is TRBJ2-7; D is unclear. Trimming removed 2 bases at V and 0 bases at J, with 9 bases between. This CDR3 region has 14 residues. Germline lookup yields CDR1 SGHRS and CDR2 YFSETQ. The CDR3 sequence: CASSFEPISYEQYF. CDR3 coding DNA: TGCGCCAGCAGCTTTGAGCCTATCTCCTACGAGCAGTACTTC.

The CDR3 reads CASSSTGGGETQYF. The CDR3, as DNA: TGTGCCAGCAGCTCGACAGGGGGCGGCGAGACCCAGTACTTC. The chain combines TRBV7-9 with TRBJ2-5, with 10 bases matching TRBD1. CDR3 length: 14 residues. Germline values: CDR1 SEHNR, CDR2 FQNEAQ (reference sequence). Losses at the gene ends were 4 bases for V and 5 bases for J; bases not matched to a gene: 4.

The genes are TRBV23-1 and TRBJ2-5, with 10 bases lining up with TRBD2. TRBV23-1 is given ORF status, its function remaining uncertain. The V and J ends lost 4 bases and 5 bases, in that order; junction bases with no gene match: 10. CDR3 length: 16 amino acids. As DNA, the CDR3 is TGCGCCAGCAGTCCCACCGGGACTAGCGTTCCTGAGACCCAGTACTTC. Protein sequence: CASSPTGTSVPETQYF.

The chain combines TRBV4-2 with TRBJ2-5; 9 bases are a match to TRBD2. The ends lost 4 bases at V and 0 bases at J; junction bases unmatched: 9. The V gene's germline CDR1 is LGHNA and CDR2 YNFKEQ. The CDR3 extends over 17 amino acids. CDR3 nucleotide sequence: TGTGCCAGCAGCCGAGGCACCCGCGGGGGGGACCAAGAGACCCAGTACTTC. Amino acids: CASSRGTRGGDQETQYF.

The chain employs TRBV7-2 and TRBJ2-1, with D possibly matching TRBD2 (6 bases). The germline CDR1 and CDR2 sequences are SGHTA and FQGNSA. The V end lost 1 base, the J end lost 3 bases, and 7 bases lay between the germline ends. This CDR3 has 14 residues. The CDR3 DNA is TGTGCCAGCAGCTTAGAAGCGGGCTACAATGAGCAGTTCTTC. Its translation: CASSLEAGYNEQFF.

The chain employs TRBV13 and TRBJ1-2; D might be TRBD1 (5 bases). The length of the CDR3 is 14 residues. V lost 1 base, J lost 4 bases, and 10 bases lay in between. In germline, CDR1 is PRHDT, CDR2 FYEKMQ (reference sequence). The CDR3 sequence: CASSLARGIYGYTF. CDR3 in DNA: TGTGCCAGCAGCTTAGCCCGGGGGATCTATGGCTACACCTTC.

This chain connects TRBV3-1 (or the pseudogene TRBV3-2) to TRBJ1-2; D is possibly TRBD1 (6 bases). V was pared by 2 bases and J by 1 base, with 17 bases between. The CDR3 consists of 17 residues. Germline values: CDR1 LGHDT, CDR2 YNNKEL (reference sequence). CDR3 DNA sequence: TGTGCCAGCAGCCAAATAACGGGGCCAGGGGATAACTATGGCTACACCTTC. This translates into CASSQITGPGDNYGYTF.

This sequence joins TRBV5-1 and TRBJ1-1; TRBD1 matches at 7 bases. This CDR3 region has 14 residues. Germline-derived CDR1 and CDR2 are SGHRS and YFSETQ. The V segment lost 9 bases and the J segment 4 bases; nucleotides outside the gene matches: 12. The CDR3 nucleotides read TGCGCCAACTCGAAGACAGGGCGTCGCACTGAAGCTTTCTTT. Amino acids: CANSKTGRRTEAFF.

This clone was seen a handful of times. V usage is TRBV7-8 and J usage is TRBJ1-4; a possible D gene is TRBD1 (6 bases). The CDR3 consists of 14 residues. Germline V gene data show CDR1 as SGHVS and CDR2 as FQNEAQ. V dropped 5 bases and J dropped 7 bases, with 14 bases sitting between them. The CDR3: CASSPDRIFEKLFF. As DNA, the CDR3 is TGTGCCAGCAGCCCCGACAGGATTTTTGAAAAACTGTTTTTT.

V and J are TRBV10-3 and TRBJ1-1, with D hard to call. From germline, CDR1 is ENHRY and CDR2 SYGVKD. The CDR3 covers 15 residues. Trimming pared 0 bases from V and 6 bases from J, leaving 14 bases between. CDR3 loop: CAISESMSRDAEAFF. For the CDR3, the DNA is TGTGCCATCAGTGAGTCGATGTCGAGGGATGCTGAAGCTTTCTTT.

V and J are TRBV9 and TRBJ2-5; TRBD2 aligns across 12 bases. With 3 bases clipped from V and 7 bases from J, the junction kept 7 bases outside the gene matches. This CDR3 has 15 residues. Germline V gene lookup returns CDR1 SGDLS and CDR2 YYNGEE. The CDR3 DNA sequence: TGTGCCAGCAGCGATCGACTAGCGGGGGAGTGGACCCAGTACTTC. Translation: CASSDRLAGEWTQYF.

The chain has TRBV6-5 and TRBJ1-2; D is unresolved. Germline V gene data show CDR1 as MNHEY and CDR2 as SVGAGI. The CDR3 runs 14 residues. V dropped 0 bases and J dropped 3 bases, with 8 bases sitting between them. The CDR3 sequence: CASSYSESDYGYTF. The DNA of the CDR3 is TGTGCCAGCAGTTACTCGGAGTCAGACTATGGCTACACCTTC.

There are a few counts of this clone. The gene calls are TRBV6-1 and TRBJ2-3; D is possibly TRBD1 (7 bases). Looked up from germline, CDR1 is MNHNS and CDR2 is SASEGT. This CDR3 region has 15 residues. The ends were cut back, 2 bases at V and 4 bases at J, with 13 bases in the middle. The CDR3 loop is CASSESQGGPDTQYF. In nucleotides, the CDR3 is TGTGCCAGCAGTGAAAGCCAGGGGGGACCAGATACGCAGTATTTT.

This rearrangement joins TRBV5-1 to TRBJ2-5; possibly TRBD2 for D (6 bases). Germline V gives CDR1 SGHRS, CDR2 YFSETQ. CDR3 length: 15 amino acids. The germline V and J ends were trimmed by 2 bases and 5 bases, with 16 bases remaining between them. The CDR3 loop is CASSLEPPRGETQYF. Written as DNA, the CDR3 is TGCGCCAGCAGCTTAGAACCTCCCCGGGGGGAGACCCAGTACTTC.

V usage is TRBV7-9 and J usage is TRBJ1-1; TRBD1 matches 9 bases. The CDR3 covers 15 residues. From germline, CDR1 is SEHNR and CDR2 FQNEAQ (reference sequence). The V and J ends lost 4 bases and 3 bases, in that order; junction bases with no gene match: 6. In nucleotides, the CDR3 is TGTGCCAGCAGCTCCCGGACAGGGGTCGACACTGAAGCTTTCTTT. It codes for CASSSRTGVDTEAFF.

This chain connects TRBV9 to TRBJ2-7, with 14 bases fitting TRBD2. CDR1 SGDLS and CDR2 YYNGEE come from the germline V gene. The CDR3 length is 15 residues. With 4 bases clipped from V and 5 bases from J, the junction kept 5 bases outside the gene matches. The CDR3 sequence is CASSPGTSGGNEQYF. The DNA for the CDR3 is TGTGCCAGCAGCCCAGGGACTAGCGGGGGAAACGAGCAGTACTTC.

This sequence joins TRBV28 and TRBJ1-2; 9 bases agree with TRBD1. The ends lost 5 bases at V and 4 bases at J; junction bases unmatched: 17. Germline lookup yields CDR1 MDHEN and CDR2 SYDVKM. This CDR3 has 18 residues. In DNA form, the CDR3 reads TGTGCCAGCAGTACCGAGTACAGGGGGCTTAATTATGTCTATGGCTACACCTTC. Translation gives CASSTEYRGLNYVYGYTF.

The gene calls are TRBV21-1 and TRBJ1-3. TRBV21-1 is listed as a pseudogene. This CDR3 has 15 residues. In nucleotides, the CDR3 is TGTGCCAGCAGCAAGGCGGGCCACTCTGGAAACACCATATATTTT. This encodes CASSKAGHSGNTIYF.

This chain joins TRBV5-1 and TRBJ1-5; possible D gene TRBD1, 6 bases. The CDR3 is 14 residues long. Germline lookup yields CDR1 SGHRS and CDR2 YFSETQ. V gave up 2 bases and J gave up 3 bases, with 9 bases separating them. CDR3 region: CASSLQGLNQPQHF. CDR3 nucleotides: TGCGCCAGCAGCTTACAGGGTCTCAATCAGCCCCAGCATTTT. The full variable domain, its missing parts supplied by reference TRBV5-1 and TRBJ1-5, is KAGVTQTPRYLIKTRGQQVTLSCSPISGHRSVSWYQQTPGQGLQFLFEYFSETQRNKGNFPGRFSGRQFSNSRSEMNVSTLELGDSALYLCASSLQGLNQPQHFGDGTRLSIL.

The rearrangement uses TRBV2 and TRBJ1-2, with TRBD1 matching over 9 bases. Per the germline V gene, CDR1 is SNHLY and CDR2 is FYNNEI. Germline trimming cut 5 bases from V and 3 bases from J; bases unmatched to any gene: 7. The CDR3 totals 15 residues. The CDR3 loop is CASSLSRDRDYGYTF. CDR3 nucleotide sequence: TGTGCCAGCAGTCTCTCCCGGGACAGGGACTATGGCTACACCTTC.

The chain joins TRBV19 to TRBJ1-2, with TRBD1 identical over 10 bases. The V gene end was trimmed by 3 bases and the J gene end by 3 bases; junction bases not matched to a gene: 4. From germline, CDR1 is LNHDA and CDR2 SQIVND (reference sequence). This CDR3 contains 15 residues. CDR3 sequence: CASSIDRGRDYGYTF. CDR3 nucleotides: TGTGCCAGTAGTATCGACAGGGGGCGCGACTATGGCTACACCTTC. The whole variable domain, remainder taken from reference TRBV19 and TRBJ1-2, is DGGITQSPKYLFRKEGQNVTLSCEQNLNHDAMYWYRQDPGQGLRLIYYSQIVNDFQKGDIAEGYSVSREKKESFPLTVTSAQKNPTAFYLCASSIDRGRDYGYTFGSGTRLTVV.